These 18 T cell receptor beta chains share one sample of origin, sequenced in a study of molecular identifiers for immune sequencing clone quantification. TCRdb passed the PCR reads through MiXCR, listing each CDR3 protein once. The table lists under 75,000 distinct CDR3 sequences, around 20% of them singletons. The material sequenced was naive CD8+ T cells from blood, with Jurkat cell RNA spiked in. The subset is: FACS-sorted CD8+CD4-CCR7+CD45RA+ naive T cells. The receptors originated from a human donor in good health. Some libraries in this study had Jurkat cell RNA spiked in.

This clonotype was observed many times. This chain connects TRBV20-1 to TRBJ2-7; possibly TRBD1 or TRBD2 for D (5 bases each). This CDR3 is 11 amino acids long. Trimming removed 3 bases from V and 6 bases from J, with 9 bases in between. Germline V CDR1 and CDR2: DFQATT, SNEGSKA (reference sequence). The CDR3 DNA is TGCAGTGCTAGTTGGGACGGCGAGCAGTACTTC. This encodes CSASWDGEQYF.

This clonotype was seen repeatedly, ten times or more. The chain has TRBV19 and TRBJ1-5; D is undetermined. CDR3 size: 13 residues. Trimming cost V 0 bases and J 4 bases, with 4 bases left between them. Germline V CDR1 and CDR2: LNHDA, SQIVND (reference sequence). CDR3 sequence reads: CASSIEGNQPQHF. DNA for the CDR3: TGTGCCAGTAGTATAGAGGGAAATCAGCCCCAGCATTTT. Together with reference TRBV19 and TRBJ1-5, the CDR3 gives the full variable domain: DGGITQSPKYLFRKEGQNVTLSCEQNLNHDAMYWYRQDPGQGLRLIYYSQIVNDFQKGDIAEGYSVSREKKESFPLTVTSAQKNPTAFYLCASSIEGNQPQHFGDGTRLSIL.

In this sample, this clonotype turned up many times. The chain uses TRBV20-1 and TRBJ2-3, with 12 bases fitting TRBD2. After removal of 5 bases from V and 0 bases from J, the junction contained 15 bases not matched to a gene. This CDR3 contains 19 residues. The germline V gene encodes CDR1 DFQATT and CDR2 SNEGSKA (reference sequence). The CDR3 sequence is CSAARLAGVFPLSTDTQYF. The CDR3 DNA reads as TGCAGTGCTGCTAGACTAGCGGGAGTTTTCCCCCTTAGCACAGATACGCAGTATTTT.

This chain links TRBV19 with TRBJ2-7; perhaps TRBD2 as D (6 bases). The germline V gene has CDR1 LNHDA and CDR2 SQIVND (reference sequence). V lost 3 bases and J 0 bases, leaving 12 bases between the germline ends. The CDR3 consists of 15 residues. DNA for the CDR3: TGTGCCAGTAGTATCTTTGCGGGGCGCTCCTACGAGCAGTACTTC. Encoded protein: CASSIFAGRSYEQYF.

In its sample, this clonotype was seen once. A clone one base away is much larger, so this may be a read error. DNA of the CDR3: TGTGCCAGCAACCCTTCGAAAAACCCCTCCTATAATTCACCCCTCCACTTT. It codes for CASNPSKNPSYNSPLHF. The rearrangement uses TRBV6-1 and TRBJ1-6; no definite D call. Germline lookup yields CDR1 MNHNS and CDR2 SASEGT. V lost 7 bases, J lost 0 bases, and 16 bases lay in between. The CDR3 runs 17 residues.

This clonotype came up many times. CDR3 in amino acids: CASSLGLAGVYEQYF. The CDR3, as DNA: TGTGCCAGCAGCCTGGGACTAGCGGGAGTGTACGAGCAGTACTTC. The V and J genes are TRBV27 and TRBJ2-7; 14 bases fit TRBD2. Per the germline V gene, CDR1 is MNHEY and CDR2 is SMNVEV (reference sequence). V gave up 6 bases and J gave up 4 bases; unmatched junction bases: 5. There are 15 residues in the CDR3.

In this sample, this clonotype turned up many times. The chain links TRBV11-2 to TRBJ2-5; possible D gene TRBD2, 5 bases. Germline CDR1 SGHAT, CDR2 FQNNGV. The germline V and J ends were trimmed by 3 bases and 2 bases, with 16 bases remaining between them. The CDR3 has 16 residues. The CDR3 DNA follows: TGTGCCAGCAGCTTTATCCCCCCGGGGTTTCAAGAGACCCAGTACTTC. Its protein is CASSFIPPGFQETQYF.

This clonotype was detected many times. This chain connects TRBV6-6 to TRBJ2-4, with 7 bases that match TRBD2. CDR1 MNHNY and CDR2 SVGAGI come from the germline V gene (reference sequence). V dropped 1 base and J dropped 2; count of bases not matched to a gene: 11. CDR3 length equals 18 residues. This CDR3 is CASSYLNGGSDPKNIQYF. In nucleotides, the CDR3 is TGTGCCAGCAGTTACTTGAATGGCGGGAGCGATCCCAAAAACATTCAGTACTTC.

This clonotype was observed many times. The rearrangement joins TRBV20-1 to TRBJ2-3; a weak D match, TRBD1 (5 bases). The CDR3 has 15 residues. V was pared by 0 bases and J by 3 bases, with 13 bases between. Germline lookup yields CDR1 DFQATT and CDR2 SNEGSKA (reference sequence). The CDR3 DNA follows: TGCAGTGCTAGAGATACCAGGGCTGGTACAGATACGCAGTATTTT. It codes for CSARDTRAGTDTQYF.

The chain links TRBV5-6 to TRBJ1-4, with no clear D. Germline assignment: CDR1 SGHDT and CDR2 YYEEEE. V lost 1 base and J 8 bases, leaving 3 bases between the germline ends. CDR3 size: 11 residues. CDR3 in DNA: TGTGCCAGCAGCTTGAGGGAAAAACTGTTTTTT. Its translation is CASSLREKLFF.

There are many counts of this clonotype. The chain joins TRBV6-1 to TRBJ2-7; 8 bases are a match to TRBD2. Per germline, CDR1 MNHNS and CDR2 SASEGT. V was clipped by 3 bases and J by 2 bases; unmatched bases: 6. This CDR3 contains 15 residues. The DNA for the CDR3 is TGTGCCAGCAGTGATCTAGCGGGTACCACCTACGAGCAGTACTTC. Amino acid sequence: CASSDLAGTTYEQYF.

This clonotype was seen at least ten times. The chain is built from TRBV7-8 and TRBJ2-1, with 8 bases aligning to TRBD2. The CDR3 extends over 15 amino acids. The germline gives CDR1 SGHVS, CDR2 FQNEAQ. The trim removed 5 bases at V and 7 bases at J, leaving 10 bases unmatched. The CDR3 loop is CASSPFSGMSNEQFF. CDR3 sequence (DNA): TGTGCCAGCAGCCCCTTTAGCGGGATGAGTAATGAGCAGTTCTTC.

This clonotype was observed a handful of times. V and J are TRBV5-6 and TRBJ2-7, with D tentatively TRBD1 (6 bases). The CDR3 covers 14 residues. V was shortened by 3 bases and J by 3 bases, with 13 bases between the two germline ends. Germline CDR1 is SGHDT and CDR2 is YYEEEE. CDR3 protein: CASSSPGHSYEQYF. CDR3 bases: TGTGCCAGCAGCTCGCCGGGACACAGCTACGAGCAGTACTTC.

This clonotype came up many times. The chain employs TRBV27 and TRBJ2-5, with TRBD2 matching over 8 bases. The germline gives CDR1 MNHEY, CDR2 SMNVEV (reference sequence). The CDR3 has 14 amino acids. V was pared by 6 bases and J by 5 bases, with 8 bases of the junction left unmatched. In DNA form, the CDR3 reads TGTGCCAGCAGCTTACTAGCGGAAGATGAGACCCAGTACTTC. Translating gives CASSLLAEDETQYF.

J is TRBJ2-1 and V is TRBV20-1; D ambiguous. V was cut by 0 bases and J by 7 bases, with 10 bases left in between. Germline V gene sequence: CDR1 DFQATT, CDR2 SNEGSKA (reference sequence). CDR3 length: 13 amino acids. The CDR3 bases are TGCAGTGCTAGAGAAGGAAGCGTAAATGAGCAGTTCTTC. Its translation: CSAREGSVNEQFF.

In this sample, this clonotype turned up many times. V gene TRBV12-3 or TRBV12-4 combines with J gene TRBJ2-3; 12 positions match TRBD2. V trimming: 6 bases; J trimming: 4 bases; junction bases outside the gene matches: 5. The CDR3 contains 15 residues. The CDR3 protein is CASSRTSGTADTQYF. In nucleotides, the CDR3 is TGTGCCAGCAGCCGGACTAGCGGGACGGCAGATACGCAGTATTTT.

This clonotype was seen at least ten times. The CDR3 DNA sequence: TGTGCCAGCAGCAGAGGGGGCGAGGATCAGCCCCAGCATTTT. The encoded protein is CASSRGGEDQPQHF. The rearrangement joins TRBV25-1 to TRBJ1-5, with TRBD1 matching over 7 bases. The CDR3 extends over 14 amino acids. The germline gives CDR1 MGHDK, CDR2 SYGVNS. V gave up 6 bases and J gave up 5 bases; unmatched junction bases: 7.

This clonotype was seen repeatedly, ten times or more. The V gene is TRBV11-2, the J gene TRBJ1-1; no clear D. This CDR3 comprises 15 residues. Trimming cost V 1 base and J 1 base, with 10 bases left between them. The germline gives CDR1 SGHAT, CDR2 FQNNGV. This CDR3 reads CASSLAGLTNTEAFF. CDR3 coding DNA: TGTGCCAGCAGCTTAGCCGGACTAACGAACACTGAAGCTTTCTTT.